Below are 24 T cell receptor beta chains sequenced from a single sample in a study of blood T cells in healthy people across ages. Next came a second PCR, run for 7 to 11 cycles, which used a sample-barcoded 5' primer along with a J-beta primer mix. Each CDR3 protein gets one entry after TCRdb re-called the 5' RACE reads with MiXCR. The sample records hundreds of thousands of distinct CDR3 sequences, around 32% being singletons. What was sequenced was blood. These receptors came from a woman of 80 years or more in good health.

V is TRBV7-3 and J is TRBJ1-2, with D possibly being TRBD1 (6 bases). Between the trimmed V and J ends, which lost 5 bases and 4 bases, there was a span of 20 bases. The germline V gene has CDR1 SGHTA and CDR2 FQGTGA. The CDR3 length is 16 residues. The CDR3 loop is CASSQGSLYESYGYTF. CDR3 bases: TGTGCCAGCAGCCAGGGGTCCCTATATGAGTCCTATGGCTACACCTTC.

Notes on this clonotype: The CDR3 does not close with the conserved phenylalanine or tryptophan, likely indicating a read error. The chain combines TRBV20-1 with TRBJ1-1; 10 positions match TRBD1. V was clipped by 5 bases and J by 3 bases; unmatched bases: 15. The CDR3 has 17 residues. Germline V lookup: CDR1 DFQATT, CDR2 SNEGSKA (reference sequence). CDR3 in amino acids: CSAGAPGTGVRYTEAFL. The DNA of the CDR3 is TGCAGTGCTGGGGCTCCCGGGACAGGGGTTCGGTACACTGAAGCTTTCTTG.

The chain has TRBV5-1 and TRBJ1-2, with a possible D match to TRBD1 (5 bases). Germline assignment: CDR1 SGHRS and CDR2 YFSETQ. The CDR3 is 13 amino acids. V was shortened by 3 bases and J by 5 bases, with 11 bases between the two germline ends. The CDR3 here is CASSSGGRYGYTF. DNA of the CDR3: TGCGCCAGCAGCTCCGGGGGTCGATATGGCTACACCTTC.

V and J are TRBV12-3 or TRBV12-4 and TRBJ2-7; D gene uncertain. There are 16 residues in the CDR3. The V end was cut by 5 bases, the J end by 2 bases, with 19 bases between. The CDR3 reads CASSLGNTQPAYEQYF. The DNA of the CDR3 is TGTGCCAGCAGTCTAGGGAACACCCAACCAGCCTACGAGCAGTACTTC.

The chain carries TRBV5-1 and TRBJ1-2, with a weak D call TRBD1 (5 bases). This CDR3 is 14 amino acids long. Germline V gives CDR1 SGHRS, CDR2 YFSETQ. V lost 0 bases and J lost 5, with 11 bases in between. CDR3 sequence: CASSLGGPDYGYTF. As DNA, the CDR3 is TGCGCCAGCAGCTTGGGGGGCCCCGATTATGGCTACACCTTC.

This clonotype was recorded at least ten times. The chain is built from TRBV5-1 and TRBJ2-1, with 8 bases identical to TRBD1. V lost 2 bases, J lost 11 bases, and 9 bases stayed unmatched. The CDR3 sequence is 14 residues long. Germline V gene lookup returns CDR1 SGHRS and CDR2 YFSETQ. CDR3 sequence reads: CASSFGRQGAKQFF. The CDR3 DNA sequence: TGCGCCAGCAGCTTTGGTAGGCAGGGGGCGAAGCAGTTCTTC.

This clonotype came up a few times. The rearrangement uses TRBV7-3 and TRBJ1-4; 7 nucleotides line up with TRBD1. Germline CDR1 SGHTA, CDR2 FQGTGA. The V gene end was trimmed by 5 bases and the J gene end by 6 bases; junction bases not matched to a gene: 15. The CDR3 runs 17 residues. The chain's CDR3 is CASSRGPRQGGDEKLFF. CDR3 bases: TGTGCCAGCAGCCGGGGTCCGCGACAGGGAGGTGATGAAAAACTGTTTTTT.

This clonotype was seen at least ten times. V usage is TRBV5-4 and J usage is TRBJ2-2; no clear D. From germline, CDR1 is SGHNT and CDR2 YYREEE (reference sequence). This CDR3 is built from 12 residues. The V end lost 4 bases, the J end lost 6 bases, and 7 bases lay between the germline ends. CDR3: CASSNGPGELFF. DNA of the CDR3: TGTGCCAGCAGCAACGGCCCCGGGGAGCTGTTTTTT.

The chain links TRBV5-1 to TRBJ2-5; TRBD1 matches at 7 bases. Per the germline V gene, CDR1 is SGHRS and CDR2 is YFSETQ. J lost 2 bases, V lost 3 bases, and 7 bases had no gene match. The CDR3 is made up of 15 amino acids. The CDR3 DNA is TGCGCCAGCAGCTACCAGGACAGGCCTCAAGAGACCCAGTACTTC. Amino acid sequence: CASSYQDRPQETQYF.

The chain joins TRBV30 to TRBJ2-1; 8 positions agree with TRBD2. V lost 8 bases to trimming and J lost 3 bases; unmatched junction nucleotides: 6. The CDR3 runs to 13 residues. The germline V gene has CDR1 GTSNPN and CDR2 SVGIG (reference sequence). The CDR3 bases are TGTGCCCGTGGGACTAGTGGCTACAATGAGCAGTTCTTC. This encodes CARGTSGYNEQFF. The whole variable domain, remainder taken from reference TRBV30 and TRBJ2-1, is SQTIHQWPATLVQPVGSPLSLECTVEGTSNPNLYWYRQAAGRGLQLLFYSVGIGQISSEVPQNLSASRPQDRQFILSSKKLLLSDSGFYLCARGTSGYNEQFFGPGTRLTVL.

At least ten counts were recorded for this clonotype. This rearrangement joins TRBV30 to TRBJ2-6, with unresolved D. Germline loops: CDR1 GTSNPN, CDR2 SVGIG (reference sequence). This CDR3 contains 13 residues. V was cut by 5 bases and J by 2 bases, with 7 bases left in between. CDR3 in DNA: TGTGCCTGGGACGGGCCTGGGGCCAACGTCCTGACTTTC. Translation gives CAWDGPGANVLTF.

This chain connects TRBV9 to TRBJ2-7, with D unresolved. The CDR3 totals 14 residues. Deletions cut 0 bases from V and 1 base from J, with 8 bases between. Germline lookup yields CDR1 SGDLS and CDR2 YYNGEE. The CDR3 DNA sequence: TGTGCCAGCAGCGTAGATGGGGTTTCCTACGAGCAGTACTTC. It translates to CASSVDGVSYEQYF.

The CDR3 region has the DNA TGTGCCAGCAGTGAAGATGCGACCTCCGGCTCCTACAATGAGCAGTTCTTC. Its protein is CASSEDATSGSYNEQFF. The chain couples TRBV2 to TRBJ2-1, with D unresolved. Trimming stripped 1 base from V and 0 bases from J, with 13 bases between. CDR3 size: 17 residues. Germline assignment: CDR1 SNHLY and CDR2 FYNNEI.

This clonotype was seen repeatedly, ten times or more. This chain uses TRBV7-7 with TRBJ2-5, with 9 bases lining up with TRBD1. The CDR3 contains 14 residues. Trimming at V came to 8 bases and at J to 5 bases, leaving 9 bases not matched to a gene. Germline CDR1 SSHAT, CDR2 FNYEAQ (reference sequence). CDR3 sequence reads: CASGIRTGAETQYF. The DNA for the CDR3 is TGTGCCAGCGGCATACGGACAGGGGCCGAGACCCAGTACTTC.

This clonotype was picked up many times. In DNA form, the CDR3 reads TGTGCCAGCAGTTACGGGCAGGGCAGGGACGAGCAGTACTTC. Its translation is CASSYGQGRDEQYF. The chain links TRBV6-6 to TRBJ2-7; tentatively, D is TRBD1 (5 bases). From germline, CDR1 is MNHNY and CDR2 SVGAGI (reference sequence). CDR3 length: 14 residues. The germline V and J ends were trimmed by 2 bases and 5 bases, with 13 bases remaining between them.

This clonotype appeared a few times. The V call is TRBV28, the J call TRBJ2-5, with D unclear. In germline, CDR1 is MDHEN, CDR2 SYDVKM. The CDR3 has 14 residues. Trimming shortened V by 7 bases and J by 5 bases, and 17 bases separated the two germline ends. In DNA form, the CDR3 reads TGTGCCAGCACCCGCCCGGCCCGCCAGGAGACCCAGTACTTC. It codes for CASTRPARQETQYF.

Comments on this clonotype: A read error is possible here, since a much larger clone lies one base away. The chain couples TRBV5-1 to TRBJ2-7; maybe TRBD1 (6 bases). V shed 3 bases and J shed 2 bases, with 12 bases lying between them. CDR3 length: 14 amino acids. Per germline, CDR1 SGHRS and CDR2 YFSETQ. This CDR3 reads CASSWAGQPYEQYF. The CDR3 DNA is TGCGCCAGCAGCTGGGCCGGACAGCCCTACGAGCAGTACTTC. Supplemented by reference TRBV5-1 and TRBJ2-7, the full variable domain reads KAGVTQTPRYLIKTRGQQVTLSCSPISGHRSVSWYQQTPGQGLQFLFEYFSETQRNKGNFPGRFSGRQFSNSRSEMNVSTLELGDSALYLCASSWAGQPYEQYFGPGTRLTVT.

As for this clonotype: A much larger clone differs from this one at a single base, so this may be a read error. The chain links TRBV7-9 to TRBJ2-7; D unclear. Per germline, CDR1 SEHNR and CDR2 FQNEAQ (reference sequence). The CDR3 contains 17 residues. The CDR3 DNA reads TGTACCAGCAGTCTCGGCCCGGCTGTCAAGGTCTACTACGAGCAGTACTTC. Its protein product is CTSSLGPAVKVYYEQYF.

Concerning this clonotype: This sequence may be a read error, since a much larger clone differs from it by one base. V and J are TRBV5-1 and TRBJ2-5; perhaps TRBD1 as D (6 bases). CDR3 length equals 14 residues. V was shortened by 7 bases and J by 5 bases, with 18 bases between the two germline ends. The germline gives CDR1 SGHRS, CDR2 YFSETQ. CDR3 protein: CASGPRDKWETQYF. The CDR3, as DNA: TGCGCCAGCGGCCCCCGGGACAAATGGGAGACCCAGTACTTC.

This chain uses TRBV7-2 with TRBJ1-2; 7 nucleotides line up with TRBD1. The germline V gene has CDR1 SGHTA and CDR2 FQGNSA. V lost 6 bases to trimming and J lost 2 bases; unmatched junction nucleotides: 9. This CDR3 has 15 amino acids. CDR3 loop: CTSSLSHRGNYGYTF. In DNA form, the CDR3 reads TGTACCAGCAGTTTATCCCACAGGGGAAACTATGGCTACACCTTC.

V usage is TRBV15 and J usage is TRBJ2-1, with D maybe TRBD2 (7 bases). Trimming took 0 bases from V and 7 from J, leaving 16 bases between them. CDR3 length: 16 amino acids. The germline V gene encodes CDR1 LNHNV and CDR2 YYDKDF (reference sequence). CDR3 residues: CATSRDPGDYKNEQFF. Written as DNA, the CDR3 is TGTGCCACCAGCAGAGATCCAGGGGACTACAAAAATGAGCAGTTCTTC.

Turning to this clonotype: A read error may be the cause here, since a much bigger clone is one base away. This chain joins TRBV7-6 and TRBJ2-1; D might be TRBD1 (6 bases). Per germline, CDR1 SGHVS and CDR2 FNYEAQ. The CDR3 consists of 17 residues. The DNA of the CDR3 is TGTGCCAGCAGCTTAGCGGGGCAGCTCAGGGGTTACAATGAGCGGTTCTTC. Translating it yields CASSLAGQLRGYNERFF.

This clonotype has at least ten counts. DNA of the CDR3: TGCGCCAGCAGCTTGGAATCGGGGGGGGTCACAGATACGCAGTATTTT. This gives the protein CASSLESGGVTDTQYF. This chain joins TRBV5-1 and TRBJ2-3; the match to TRBD2 covers 8 bases. V trimming: 0 bases; J trimming: 2 bases; junction bases outside the gene matches: 5. CDR3 length equals 16 residues. Germline V gene lookup returns CDR1 SGHRS and CDR2 YFSETQ.

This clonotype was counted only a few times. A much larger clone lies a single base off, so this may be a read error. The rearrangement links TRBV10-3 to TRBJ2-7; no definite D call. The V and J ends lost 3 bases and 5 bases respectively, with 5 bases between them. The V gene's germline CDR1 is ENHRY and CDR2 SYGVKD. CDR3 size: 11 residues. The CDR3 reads CAISDRHEQYF. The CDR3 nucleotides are TGTGCCATCAGTGATCGCCACGAGCAGTACTTC.